This TCR beta chain was sequenced for a study of shared clonotypes between healthy human individuals. Only one count was recorded for this clone. The table came from immunoSEQ multiplex PCR; TCRdb's copy has only in-frame clones and leaves some out. Of roughly 650,000 clones listed, 97% were seen once; the top ten hold around 0.057%. Input material: naive CD4+ T cells sorted from blood. Subset indicated: CD45RA+ positively selected. This receptor was taken from a woman in her twenties or thirties in good health.

CDR3 in DNA: TGCGCCAGCAGCTTGGATGCCTTGGAGGAAAAACTGTTTTTT. Protein product: CASSLDALEEKLFF. This chain connects TRBV5-1 to TRBJ1-4, with D hard to call. The germline V gene encodes CDR1 SGHRS and CDR2 YFSETQ. V lost 0 bases to trimming and J lost 8 bases, with 11 bases between them. The CDR3 consists of 14 residues.